The 15 T cell receptor beta chains below all came from one sample that was sequenced in a study of radiation and T cells in renal cell carcinoma. Libraries were prepared by immunoSEQ multiplex PCR; TCRdb keeps only in-frame clonotypes and omits some of them. The sample contains 120,000 to 150,000 clones, around 78% of which appear only once. Time point here: baseline pretreatment blood. Indicated treatment: 15 Gy SBRT to primary tumor, nephrectomy 4 weeks later. This specimen consisted of blood, obtained from a patient whose treatment included radiotherapy and nephrectomy. The receptors derive from a woman between 50 and 59 years old with renal cell carcinoma.

The chain is built from TRBV28 and TRBJ1-3; D not certain. Germline values: CDR1 MDHEN, CDR2 SYDVKM. The CDR3 length is 15 residues. V was pared by 5 bases and J by 2 bases, with 13 bases between. The CDR3 here is CASSPPRSTGNTIYF. DNA for the CDR3: TGTGCCAGCAGTCCCCCCCGTTCCACTGGAAACACCATATATTTT.

In nucleotides, the CDR3 is TGTGCCTGTTCCTTCGGGGGGTACACAGATACGCAGTATTTT. Its translation is CACSFGGYTDTQYF. The chain links TRBV30 to TRBJ2-3; 7 bases fit TRBD2. This CDR3 is 14 amino acids long. After removal of 6 bases from V and 2 bases from J, the junction contained 8 bases not matched to a gene. Germline V lookup: CDR1 GTSNPN, CDR2 SVGIG (reference sequence).

The sample holds one count of this clone. The rearrangement uses TRBV5-1 and TRBJ2-7; D perhaps matches TRBD1 (6 bases). CDR1 SGHRS and CDR2 YFSETQ come from the germline V gene. CDR3 size: 15 residues. V lost 5 bases to trimming and J lost 4 bases, with 19 bases between them. The CDR3 nucleotides are TGCGCCAGCAGTTCATCGACGGACAGTTTTTACGAGCAGTACTTC. Encoded protein: CASSSSTDSFYEQYF.

The rearrangement joins TRBV7-9 to TRBJ2-7; D call uncertain. Per the germline V gene, CDR1 is SEHNR and CDR2 is FQNEAQ (reference sequence). V gave up 5 bases and J gave up 3 bases, with 14 bases separating them. This CDR3 comprises 14 residues. The CDR3 sequence: CASSVLGRHYEQYF. The CDR3 region has the DNA TGTGCCAGCAGCGTGCTAGGACGGCACTACGAGCAGTACTTC.

Concerning this clone: A much larger clone lies one base from this, so it may be a read error. The genes are TRBV6-5 and TRBJ1-1, with 9 bases fitting TRBD1. Germline V gene lookup returns CDR1 MNHEY and CDR2 SVGAGI. The CDR3 extends over 12 amino acids. Trimming removed 8 bases from V and 6 bases from J; junction bases left unmatched: 4. CDR3 nucleotide sequence: TGTGCCAGCCGGACAGGGGAGGCTGAAGCTTTCTTT. This encodes CASRTGEAEAFF.

The chain is built from TRBV11-2 and TRBJ2-3, with 7 bases identical to TRBD2. The germline V gene encodes CDR1 SGHAT and CDR2 FQNNGV. Losses at the gene ends were 7 bases for V and 4 bases for J; bases not matched to a gene: 8. The CDR3 loop spans 14 amino acids. In DNA, the CDR3 is TGTGCCAGCACCTTCGGGGGGAAGGCAGATACGCAGTATTTT. Residues: CASTFGGKADTQYF.

This rearrangement joins TRBV5-6 to TRBJ1-1, with 8 bases aligning to TRBD1. With 4 bases clipped from V and 4 bases from J, the junction kept 6 bases outside the gene matches. This CDR3 region has 14 residues. Germline-derived CDR1 and CDR2 are SGHDT and YYEEEE. The chain's CDR3 is CASSRRTGLTEAFF. The CDR3 DNA reads as TGTGCCAGCAGCAGGAGGACAGGGCTCACTGAAGCTTTCTTT.

This clone was recorded a few times. The CDR3 coding sequence is TGTGCCAGCAGTGAAAGGGAGACAGGAGGGGCAACTAATGAAAAACTGTTTTTT. This codes for CASSERETGGATNEKLFF. J is TRBJ1-4 and V is TRBV6-1; a possible D gene is TRBD1 (6 bases). This CDR3 has 18 residues. Trimming took off 2 bases at V and 0 bases at J, with 16 bases between the two ends. Germline V CDR1 and CDR2: MNHNS, SASEGT.

This chain links TRBV4-2 with TRBJ1-5; D possibly corresponds to TRBD1 (6 bases). This CDR3 comprises 16 residues. The germline V and J ends were trimmed by 0 bases and 5 bases, with 14 bases remaining between them. The germline CDR1 and CDR2 sequences are LGHNA and YNFKEQ. DNA for the CDR3: TGTGCCAGCAGCCAAGATGGCGGGGGCGCCGATCAGCCCCAGCATTTT. The encoded protein is CASSQDGGGADQPQHF.

The rearrangement links TRBV6-5 to TRBJ2-7; tentatively, D is TRBD1 (5 bases). The CDR3 length is 15 residues. The germline V gene has CDR1 MNHEY and CDR2 SVGAGI. Between the trimmed V and J ends, which lost 0 bases and 4 bases, there was a span of 13 bases. The CDR3 nucleotides are TGTGCCAGCAGTTACTCGGACACTGCCTCATACGAGCAGTACTTC. Translated: CASSYSDTASYEQYF.

This clone was seen only a few times. The chain joins TRBV6-1 to TRBJ1-1, with D hard to call. The CDR3 consists of 12 residues. In germline, CDR1 is MNHNS, CDR2 SASEGT. Trimming stripped 5 bases from V and 1 base from J, with 5 bases between. The chain's CDR3 is CASSPGNTEAFF. The CDR3 nucleotides are TGTGCCAGCAGTCCGGGGAACACTGAAGCTTTCTTT.

The chain recombines TRBV10-3 with TRBJ1-2; no reliable D call. Germline V gene data show CDR1 as ENHRY and CDR2 as SYGVKD. The CDR3 is 11 amino acids. The ends were cut back, 8 bases at V and 8 bases at J, with 12 bases in the middle. The CDR3, as DNA: TGTGCCATCGGGATCGATTCAGGCTACACCTTC. This sequence encodes CAIGIDSGYTF.

The genes are TRBV7-2 and TRBJ1-6; D not resolved. The CDR3 loop spans 14 amino acids. With 2 bases removed from V and 4 bases from J, the gap between germline ends came to 6 bases. Germline V lookup: CDR1 SGHTA, CDR2 FQGNSA. CDR3 in amino acids: CASSLREYNSPLHF. As DNA, the CDR3 is TGTGCCAGCAGCTTACGAGAATATAATTCACCCCTCCACTTT.

V usage is TRBV11-3 and J usage is TRBJ2-7; 12 bases are shared with TRBD1. There are 14 residues in the CDR3. The trim removed 5 bases at V and 6 bases at J, leaving 5 bases unmatched. CDR1 and CDR2 from the germline V gene are SGHNT and YENEEA. The CDR3 coding sequence is TGTGCCAGCAGCCCGGGGACAGGGGGCGGCGAGCAGTACTTC. Translation gives CASSPGTGGGEQYF.

The chain carries TRBV9 and TRBJ2-1; TRBD1 agrees at 10 bases. Germline V CDR1 and CDR2: SGDLS, YYNGEE. There are 15 residues in the CDR3. V was pared by 3 bases and J by 8 bases, with 8 bases of the junction left unmatched. CDR3: CASSAKDRGQDEQFF. DNA for the CDR3: TGTGCCAGCAGCGCTAAAGACAGGGGGCAGGATGAGCAGTTCTTC.